What follows are 32 T cell receptor beta chains derived from one specimen sequenced in a study of blood T cell repertoires in COVID-19. Sequencing used immunoSEQ multiplex PCR; TCRdb keeps in-frame clones, though not all of them. This table has about 240,000 clones, 81% appearing once. The specimen was peripheral blood. The origin of the receptors is an elderly woman with COVID-19, enrolled during active disease.

CDR3 amino acids: CASSSRGQETQYF. The CDR3, as DNA: TGTGCCAGCAGCTCTAGGGGTCAAGAGACCCAGTACTTC. The J gene is TRBJ2-5, the V gene TRBV7-3; a possible D gene is TRBD1 (5 bases). V lost 4 bases to trimming and J lost 2 bases, with 8 bases between them. Germline V gene sequence: CDR1 SGHTA, CDR2 FQGTGA. The CDR3 sequence is 13 residues long.

The chain joins TRBV5-1 to TRBJ2-2; D remains ambiguous. Germline V CDR1 and CDR2: SGHRS, YFSETQ. V lost 0 bases and J 8 bases, leaving 11 bases between the germline ends. The CDR3 covers 14 residues. The CDR3 loop is CASSLELMRGELFF. In DNA form, the CDR3 reads TGCGCCAGCAGCTTGGAACTTATGAGAGGGGAGCTGTTTTTT. Full variable domain (missing parts from reference TRBV5-1 and TRBJ2-2): KAGVTQTPRYLIKTRGQQVTLSCSPISGHRSVSWYQQTPGQGLQFLFEYFSETQRNKGNFPGRFSGRQFSNSRSEMNVSTLELGDSALYLCASSLELMRGELFFGEGSRLTVL.

The gene calls are TRBV7-2 and TRBJ1-3; D is undetermined. Germline V lookup: CDR1 SGHTA, CDR2 FQGNSA. V was clipped by 5 bases and J by 3 bases, with 11 bases between them. The CDR3 runs to 14 residues. CDR3 loop: CASSLPGFGNTIYF. CDR3 bases: TGTGCCAGCAGCCTTCCGGGGTTTGGAAACACCATATATTTT.

This chain links TRBV19 with TRBJ2-1, with TRBD2 matching 12 bases. The CDR3 spans 15 residues. V trimming: 8 bases; J trimming: 9 bases; junction bases outside the gene matches: 11. Germline CDR1 reads LNHDA; CDR2 reads SQIVND (reference sequence). For the CDR3, the DNA is TGTGCCAGTGGTCAACTAGCGGGGGGAAAGCGTGAGCAGTTCTTC. Its protein product is CASGQLAGGKREQFF. Looking up the rest from reference TRBV19 and TRBJ2-1 gives the full variable domain: DGGITQSPKYLFRKEGQNVTLSCEQNLNHDAMYWYRQDPGQGLRLIYYSQIVNDFQKGDIAEGYSVSREKKESFPLTVTSAQKNPTAFYLCASGQLAGGKREQFFGPGTRLTVL.

This clone has just a few counts. This chain uses TRBV28 with TRBJ2-5; maybe TRBD2 (7 bases). This CDR3 spans 18 amino acids. Germline loops: CDR1 MDHEN, CDR2 SYDVKM. The V end lost 2 bases, the J end lost 5 bases, and 24 bases lay between the germline ends. The CDR3 sequence: CASSLGGADDLGEETQYF. The DNA for the CDR3 is TGTGCCAGCAGTTTAGGGGGGGCGGACGACCTGGGCGAGGAGACCCAGTACTTC. Supplemented by reference TRBV28 and TRBJ2-5, the full variable domain reads DVKVTQSSRYLVKRTGEKVFLECVQDMDHENMFWYRQDPGLGLRLIYFSYDVKMKEKGDIPEGYSVSREKKERFSLILESASTNQTSMYLCASSLGGADDLGEETQYFGPGTRLLVL.

The chain joins TRBV6-2 or TRBV6-3 to TRBJ2-7, with 11 bases aligning to TRBD2. This CDR3 contains 17 residues. Germline CDR1 is MNHEY and CDR2 is SVGEGT. The junction had 4 bases not matched to a gene; V was cut back by 0 bases and J by 0 bases. This CDR3 reads CASSYSTSGIYSYEQYF. CDR3 DNA sequence: TGTGCCAGCAGTTACTCGACTAGCGGGATTTACTCCTACGAGCAGTACTTC.

V and J are TRBV2 and TRBJ1-4, with D possibly matching TRBD1 (6 bases). Germline values: CDR1 SNHLY, CDR2 FYNNEI. V was shortened by 8 bases and J by 8 bases, with 18 bases between the two germline ends. The CDR3 spans 14 residues. The DNA of the CDR3 is TGTGCCAGCGCGAGGGGTACAACAGGGGAAAAACTGTTTTTT. This codes for CASARGTTGEKLFF. Supplemented by reference TRBV2 and TRBJ1-4, the full variable domain reads EPEVTQTPSHQVTQMGQEVILRCVPISNHLYFYWYRQILGQKVEFLVSFYNNEISEKSEIFDDQFSVERPDGSNFTLKIRSTKLEDSAMYFCASARGTTGEKLFFGSGTQLSVL.

This clone was seen once. This rearrangement joins TRBV20-1 to TRBJ1-2, with a possible D match to TRBD1 (6 bases). This CDR3 has 11 residues. Germline lookup yields CDR1 DFQATT and CDR2 SNEGSKA (reference sequence). The ends were cut back, 3 bases at V and 6 bases at J, with 8 bases in the middle. The CDR3 DNA follows: TGCAGTGCTAGGCAGGGGAATGGCTACACCTTC. Residues: CSARQGNGYTF.

The rearrangement joins TRBV15 to TRBJ2-7; weak D call: TRBD1 (6 bases). In germline, CDR1 is LNHNV, CDR2 YYDKDF (reference sequence). V was pared by 5 bases and J by 3 bases, with 11 bases between. The CDR3 extends over 13 amino acids. CDR3 in amino acids: CATSPGTHYEQYF. The CDR3 DNA reads TGTGCCACCAGCCCTGGGACACACTACGAGCAGTACTTC.

This chain joins TRBV18 and TRBJ1-4; no definite D call. The CDR3 has 12 amino acids. The V end was cut by 0 bases, the J end by 7 bases, with 3 bases between. CDR1 and CDR2 from the germline V gene are KGHSH and LQKENI. The CDR3 is CASSPPSEKLFF. CDR3 sequence (DNA): TGTGCCAGCTCACCACCTAGTGAAAAACTGTTTTTT.

The rearrangement uses TRBV29-1 and TRBJ1-4; weak D call: TRBD1 (6 bases). Germline V CDR1 and CDR2: SQVTM, ANQGSEA. This CDR3 is 12 amino acids long. Deletions cut 4 bases from V and 8 bases from J, with 11 bases between. CDR3: CSVAAGAEKLFF. The CDR3 DNA sequence: TGCAGCGTTGCTGCAGGGGCCGAAAAACTGTTTTTT.

V is TRBV6-2 or TRBV6-3 and J is TRBJ2-2, with D unclear. Trimming stripped 5 bases from V and 3 bases from J, with 10 bases between. Germline CDR1 and CDR2: MNHEY and SVGEGT. This CDR3 has 14 residues. CDR3 coding DNA: TGTGCCAGCAGTCCGTACCGGGACACCGGGGAGCTGTTTTTT. Its protein is CASSPYRDTGELFF.

About this clone itself: The germline gene is not matched at one end of the junction; a read error may be the cause. CDR3 residues: CASTQGQGAGYEQYF. The CDR3 DNA reads as TGCGCCAGCACCCAAGGACAGGGGGCTGGCTACGAGCAGTACTTC. The rearrangement uses TRBV4-1 and TRBJ2-7, with TRBD1 matching 11 bases. CDR1 and CDR2 (germline): MGHRA, YSYEKL. There are 15 residues in the CDR3.

V is TRBV6-4 and J is TRBJ1-6; no clear D. There are 13 residues in the CDR3. V shed 4 bases and J shed 8 bases, with 9 bases lying between them. CDR1 is MRHNA and CDR2 is SNTAGT in the germline V gene. The CDR3 coding sequence is TGTGCCAGCAGTGCTACAGCCCATTCACCCCTCCACTTT. It translates to CASSATAHSPLHF.

The CDR3 nucleotides read TGTGCCAGCAGGAGACTTCAGGGAAACACTGAAGCTTTCTTT. This translates into CASRRLQGNTEAFF. V gene TRBV2 combines with J gene TRBJ1-1, with D possibly TRBD1 on 5 matching bases. This CDR3 is 14 amino acids long. V was clipped by 6 bases and J by 2 bases, with 13 bases between them. Looked up from germline, CDR1 is SNHLY and CDR2 is FYNNEI.

V and J are TRBV5-4 and TRBJ2-7, with 9 positions matching TRBD1. CDR3 length: 15 residues. V lost 4 bases and J lost 5; bases outside the gene matches: 10. Germline lookup yields CDR1 SGHNT and CDR2 YYREEE (reference sequence). In DNA, the CDR3 is TGTGCCAGCAGCCTACCCGGGACAGGGAACCACGAGCAGTACTTC. As protein: CASSLPGTGNHEQYF.

This clone showed up just once. V and J are TRBV30 and TRBJ1-2, with D possibly TRBD1 on 6 matching bases. Germline V gives CDR1 GTSNPN, CDR2 SVGIG (reference sequence). The CDR3 length is 12 residues. V lost 4 bases and J 7 bases, leaving 13 bases between the germline ends. CDR3 DNA sequence: TGTGCCTGGAAACAAAGGGGGTTTGGCTACACCTTC. This encodes CAWKQRGFGYTF.

The CDR3, as DNA: TGTGCCACCAGCAGAGATGCCCTCGCAGGGGAGCCCCAGCATTTT. This gives the protein CATSRDALAGEPQHF. The chain carries TRBV15 and TRBJ1-5; possible D gene TRBD1, 6 bases. Germline-derived CDR1 and CDR2 are LNHNV and YYDKDF (reference sequence). V lost 0 bases to trimming and J lost 8 bases, with 14 bases between them. CDR3 length: 15 amino acids.

The chain couples TRBV24-1 to TRBJ2-3; D remains unclear. The CDR3 sequence is 15 residues long. V lost 5 bases to trimming and J lost 6 bases, with 17 bases between them. The V gene's germline CDR1 is KGHDR and CDR2 SFDVKD. The CDR3 is CATSGSRSSADTQYF. The CDR3 region has the DNA TGTGCCACCAGTGGTAGCCGCTCCTCGGCGGATACGCAGTATTTT.

CDR3 loop: CASSLAGTRANEKLFF. As DNA, the CDR3 is TGTGCCAGCAGCTTAGCGGGAACCAGGGCTAATGAAAAACTGTTTTTT. V gene TRBV7-2 combines with J gene TRBJ1-4; TRBD1 is a possible D gene (5 bases). Deletions cut 0 bases from V and 3 bases from J, with 11 bases between. The CDR3 has 16 amino acids. Germline CDR1 and CDR2: SGHTA and FQGNSA. Supplemented by reference TRBV7-2 and TRBJ1-4, the full variable domain reads GAGVSQSPSNKVTEKGKDVELRCDPISGHTALYWYRQSLGQGLEFLIYFQGNSAPDKSGLPSDRFSAERTGGSVSTLTIQRTQQEDSAVYLCASSLAGTRANEKLFFGSGTQLSVL.

V and J are TRBV6-5 and TRBJ1-2; D may be TRBD1 (5 bases). The CDR3 loop spans 11 amino acids. Trimming removed 6 bases from V and 5 bases from J, with 7 bases in between. CDR1 is MNHEY and CDR2 is SVGAGI in the germline V gene. CDR3 sequence reads: CASSPGYGYTF. The CDR3 DNA is TGTGCCAGCAGCCCAGGGTATGGCTACACCTTC.

The V and J genes are TRBV5-1 and TRBJ2-3; 8 bases are a match to TRBD2. Germline trimming cut 1 base from V and 0 bases from J; bases unmatched to any gene: 4. Germline V gene lookup returns CDR1 SGHRS and CDR2 YFSETQ. The CDR3 loop spans 16 amino acids. CDR3 sequence reads: CASSLPASGSTDTQYF. For the CDR3, the DNA is TGCGCCAGCAGCTTGCCGGCTAGCGGGAGCACAGATACGCAGTATTTT.

This chain uses TRBV5-4 with TRBJ2-1; TRBD1 matches 8 bases. The CDR3 has 15 residues. CDR1 and CDR2 from the germline V gene are SGHNT and YYREEE (reference sequence). Germline trimming cut 4 bases from V and 3 bases from J; bases unmatched to any gene: 6. CDR3: CASSPTGGGYNEQFF. The CDR3, as DNA: TGTGCCAGCAGCCCAACAGGGGGAGGCTACAATGAGCAGTTCTTC.

The rearrangement uses TRBV10-3 and TRBJ1-5; 12 bases match TRBD1. V was clipped by 1 base and J by 4 bases; unmatched bases: 5. Germline V lookup: CDR1 ENHRY, CDR2 SYGVKD. The CDR3 totals 17 residues. This CDR3 is CAISEWGQGARNQPQHF. The CDR3 nucleotides are TGTGCCATCAGTGAGTGGGGACAGGGGGCTCGGAATCAGCCCCAGCATTTT.

The chain is built from TRBV11-2 and TRBJ1-4, with D possibly being TRBD1 (6 bases). This CDR3 has 15 amino acids. The germline gives CDR1 SGHAT, CDR2 FQNNGV. V was pared by 2 bases and J by 8 bases, with 15 bases between. The CDR3 DNA sequence: TGTGCCAGCAGCTTAAACCCCAACACAGGGGAAAAACTGTTTTTT. As protein: CASSLNPNTGEKLFF. The whole variable domain, remainder taken from reference TRBV11-2 and TRBJ1-4, is EAGVAQSPRYKIIEKRQSVAFWCNPISGHATLYWYQQILGQGPKLLIQFQNNGVVDDSQLPKDRFSAERLKGVDSTLKIQPAKLEDSAVYLCASSLNPNTGEKLFFGSGTQLSVL.

V is TRBV5-4 and J is TRBJ1-2; D call uncertain. This CDR3 has 14 residues. Germline V CDR1 and CDR2: SGHNT, YYREEE (reference sequence). V gave up 4 bases and J gave up 4 bases, with 14 bases separating them. The CDR3 nucleotides are TGTGCCAGCAGCCCTGGAGCCCCCGGCTATGGCTACACCTTC. This codes for CASSPGAPGYGYTF. Based on the CDR3 plus reference TRBV5-4 and TRBJ1-2, the full variable domain is ETGVTQSPTHLIKTRGQQVTLRCSSQSGHNTVSWYQQALGQGPQFIFQYYREEENGRGNFPPRFSGLQFPNYSSELNVNALELDDSALYLCASSPGAPGYGYTFGSGTRLTVV.

The chain couples TRBV5-6 to TRBJ1-1, with 9 positions matching TRBD1. J gave up 5 bases and V 3 bases, and 11 bases lay outside the gene matches. The CDR3 runs to 16 residues. Germline-derived CDR1 and CDR2 are SGHDT and YYEEEE. This CDR3 reads CASSSGQGFIGTEAFF. In DNA, the CDR3 is TGTGCCAGCAGCTCCGGACAGGGGTTTATCGGAACTGAAGCTTTCTTT.

V and J are TRBV28 and TRBJ1-5; TRBD1 matches 7 bases. This CDR3 has 15 amino acids. V gave up 5 bases and J gave up 2 bases; unmatched junction bases: 6. Germline V gene lookup returns CDR1 MDHEN and CDR2 SYDVKM. This CDR3 reads CASSPPGQRNQPQHF. In nucleotides, the CDR3 is TGTGCCAGCAGTCCGCCGGGACAGCGCAATCAGCCCCAGCATTTT.

This clone was seen once. The rearrangement uses TRBV10-3 and TRBJ2-1; a weak D match, TRBD2 (6 bases). V dropped 8 bases and J dropped 8 bases, with 19 bases sitting between them. The CDR3 runs 14 residues. Germline assignment: CDR1 ENHRY and CDR2 SYGVKD. Written as DNA, the CDR3 is TGTGCCATCCGACCCGGGACTTCTTGGGATGAGCAGTTCTTC. The encoded protein is CAIRPGTSWDEQFF.

Here the CDR3 DNA reads TGTGCCAGCCGACCGACAGTTATTGAGACCCAGTACTTC. Its translation is CASRPTVIETQYF. The J gene is TRBJ2-5, the V gene TRBV28; TRBD1 might be the D (5 bases). The germline CDR1 and CDR2 sequences are MDHEN and SYDVKM. V was trimmed by 8 bases and J by 5 bases, leaving 15 bases between them. The CDR3 totals 13 residues.

The CDR3 sequence is CASSLAGLQETQYF. The CDR3 bases are TGTGCCAGCAGCTTAGCCGGTCTACAAGAGACCCAGTACTTC. The V call is TRBV7-9, the J call TRBJ2-5; the D is unclear. Trimming removed 0 bases at V and 2 bases at J, with 7 bases between. Germline loops: CDR1 SEHNR, CDR2 FQNEAQ (reference sequence). The CDR3 runs to 14 residues.

To note about this clone: The identical CDR3 is also encoded by other nucleotide sequences in the sample. The chain links TRBV25-1 to TRBJ1-2; 9 nucleotides line up with TRBD1. With 2 bases clipped from V and 6 bases from J, the junction kept 10 bases outside the gene matches. CDR1 is MGHDK, CDR2 SYGVNS, per germline. The length of the CDR3 is 16 residues. In nucleotides, the CDR3 is TGTGCCAGCAGTGAACCCCCGGGACAGGGAAGAGATGGCTACACCTTC. It translates to CASSEPPGQGRDGYTF.